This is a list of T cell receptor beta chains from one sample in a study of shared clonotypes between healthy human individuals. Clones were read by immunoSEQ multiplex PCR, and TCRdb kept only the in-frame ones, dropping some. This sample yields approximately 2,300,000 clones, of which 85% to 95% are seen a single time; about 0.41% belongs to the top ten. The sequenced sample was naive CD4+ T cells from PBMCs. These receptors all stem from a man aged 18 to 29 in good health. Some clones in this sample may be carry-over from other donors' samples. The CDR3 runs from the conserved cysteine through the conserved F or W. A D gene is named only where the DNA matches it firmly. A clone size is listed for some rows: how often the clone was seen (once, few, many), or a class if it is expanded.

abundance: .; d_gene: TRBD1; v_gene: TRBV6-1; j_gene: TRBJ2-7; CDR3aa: CASSEGGQPYGQYF; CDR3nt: TGTGCCAGCAGTGAAGGGGGACAGCCCTACGGGCAGTACTTC
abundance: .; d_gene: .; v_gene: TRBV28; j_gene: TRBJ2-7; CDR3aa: CASRRRGNEQYF; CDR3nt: TGTGCCAGCCGTAGACGGGGGAACGAGCAGTACTTC
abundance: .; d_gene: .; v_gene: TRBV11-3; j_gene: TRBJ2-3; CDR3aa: CASSSPSEGGTQYF; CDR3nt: TGTGCCAGCAGCTCGCCAAGCGAGGGGGGTACGCAGTATTTT
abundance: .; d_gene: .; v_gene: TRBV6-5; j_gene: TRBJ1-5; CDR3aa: CASSFRGADQPQHF; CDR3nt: TGTGCCAGCAGTTTCAGGGGTGCGGATCAGCCCCAGCATTTT
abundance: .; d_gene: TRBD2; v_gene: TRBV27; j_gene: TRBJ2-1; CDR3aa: CASSFSPPGLVPNEQFF; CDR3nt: TGTGCCAGCAGTTTCTCTCCACCGGGACTAGTCCCCAATGAGCAGTTCTTC
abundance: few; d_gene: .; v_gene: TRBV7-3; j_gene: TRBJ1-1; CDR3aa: CASSLTPNTEAFF; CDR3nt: TGTGCCAGCAGCTTAACACCGAACACTGAAGCTTTCTTT
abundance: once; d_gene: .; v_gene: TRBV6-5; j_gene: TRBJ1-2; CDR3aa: CASRSRGRGYGYTF; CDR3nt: TGTGCCAGCAGATCCCGGGGACGTGGCTATGGCTACACCTTC
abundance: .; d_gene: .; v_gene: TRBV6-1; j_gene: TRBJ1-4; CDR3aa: CASKRQATNEKLFF; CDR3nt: TGTGCCAGCAAACGACAGGCAACTAATGAAAAACTGTTTTTT
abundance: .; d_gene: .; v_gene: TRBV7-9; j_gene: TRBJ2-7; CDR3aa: CASSPEGAGISYEQYF; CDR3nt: TGTGCCAGCAGCCCCGAAGGGGCGGGGATCTCCTACGAGCAGTACTTC
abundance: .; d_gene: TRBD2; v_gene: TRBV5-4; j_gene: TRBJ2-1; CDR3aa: CASSEAGNYNEQFF; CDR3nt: TGTGCCAGCAGCGAAGCGGGAAATTACAATGAGCAGTTCTTC
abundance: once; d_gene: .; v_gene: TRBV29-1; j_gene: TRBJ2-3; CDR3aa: CSVGRGPSTDTQYF; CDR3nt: TGCAGCGTTGGCCGCGGGCCTAGCACAGATACGCAGTATTTT
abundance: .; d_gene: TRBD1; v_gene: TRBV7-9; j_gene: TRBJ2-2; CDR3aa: CASSLQGVDTGELFF; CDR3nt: TGTGCCAGCAGCCTACAGGGGGTCGACACCGGGGAGCTGTTTTTT
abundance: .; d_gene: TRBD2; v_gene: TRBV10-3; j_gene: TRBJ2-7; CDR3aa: CAGTSGGGVYEQYF; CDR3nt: TGTGCCGGAACCAGTGGCGGGGGGGTCTACGAGCAGTACTTC
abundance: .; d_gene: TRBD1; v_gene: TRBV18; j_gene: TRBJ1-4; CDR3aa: CASSPTVPGQINEKLFF; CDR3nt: TGTGCCAGCTCACCGACGGTTCCGGGACAGATTAATGAAAAACTGTTTTTT
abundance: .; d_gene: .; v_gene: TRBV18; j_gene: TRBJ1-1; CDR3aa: CASSPPGTGTEAFF; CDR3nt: TGTGCCAGCTCACCGCCCGGGACGGGCACTGAAGCTTTCTTT
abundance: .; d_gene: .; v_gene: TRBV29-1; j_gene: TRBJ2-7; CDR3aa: CSVEPGAGYEQYF; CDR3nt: TGCAGCGTTGAACCAGGGGCAGGATACGAGCAGTACTTC
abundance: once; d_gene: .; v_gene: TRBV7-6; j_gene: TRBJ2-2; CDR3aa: CASSKGSLNTGELFF; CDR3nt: TGTGCCAGCAGCAAGGGGTCCCTGAACACCGGGGAGCTGTTTTTT
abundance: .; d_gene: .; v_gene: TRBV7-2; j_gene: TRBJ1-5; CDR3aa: CASSPSGGGNQPQHF; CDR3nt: TGTGCCAGCAGCCCGAGCGGTGGCGGCAATCAGCCCCAGCATTTT
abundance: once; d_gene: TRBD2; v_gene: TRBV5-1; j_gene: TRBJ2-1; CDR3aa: CASSLIPIISGRGDRDEQFF; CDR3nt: TGCGCCAGCAGCTTGATACCGATAATTAGCGGGAGGGGCGATCGTGATGAGCAGTTCTTC
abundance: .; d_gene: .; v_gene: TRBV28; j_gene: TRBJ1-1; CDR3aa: CASSSAGTASEAFF; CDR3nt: TGTGCCAGCAGTTCGGCCGGGACCGCGAGTGAAGCTTTCTTT
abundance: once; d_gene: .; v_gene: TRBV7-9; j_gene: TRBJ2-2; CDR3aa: CASSSPGSNTGELFF; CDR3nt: TGTGCCAGCAGCTCACCGGGCTCGAACACCGGGGAGCTGTTTTTT
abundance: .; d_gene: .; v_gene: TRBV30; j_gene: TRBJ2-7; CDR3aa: CAWSVYRTTANRRWEQYF; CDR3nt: TGTGCCTGGAGTGTATATAGGACTACGGCTAATCGTAGATGGGAGCAGTACTTC
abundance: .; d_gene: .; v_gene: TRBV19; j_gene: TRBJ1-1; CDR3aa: CASSSDSSGRAFF; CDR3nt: TGTGCCAGTAGTTCCGACAGTTCGGGGAGGGCTTTCTTT
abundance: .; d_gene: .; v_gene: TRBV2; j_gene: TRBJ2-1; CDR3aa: CASTLVWFGEQFF; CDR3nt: TGTGCCAGCACACTGGTATGGTTTGGGGAGCAGTTCTTC
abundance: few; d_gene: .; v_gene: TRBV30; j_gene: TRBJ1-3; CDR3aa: CAWSASSGNTIYF; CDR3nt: TGTGCCTGGAGTGCTAGCTCTGGAAACACCATATATTTT
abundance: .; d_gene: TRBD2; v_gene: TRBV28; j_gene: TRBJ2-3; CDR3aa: CASEGGRPRDTQYF; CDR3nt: TGTGCCAGCGAGGGCGGGAGGCCTAGGGATACGCAGTATTTT
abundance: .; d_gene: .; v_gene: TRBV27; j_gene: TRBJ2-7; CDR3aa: CASRPVTGTKRVEQYF; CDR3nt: TGTGCCAGCAGACCAGTGACCGGGACAAAAAGGGTCGAGCAGTACTTC
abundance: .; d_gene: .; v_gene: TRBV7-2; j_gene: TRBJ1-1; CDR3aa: CASSLQRKNTEAFF; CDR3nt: TGTGCCAGCAGCTTACAGCGTAAGAACACTGAAGCTTTCTTT
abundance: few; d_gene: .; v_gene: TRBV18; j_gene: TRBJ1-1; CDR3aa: CASSPQGFTEAFF; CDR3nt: TGTGCCAGCTCACCTCAGGGATTCACTGAAGCTTTCTTT
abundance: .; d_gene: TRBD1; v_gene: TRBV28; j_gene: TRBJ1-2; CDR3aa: CASSFPHFGTGQRHYGYTF; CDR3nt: TGTGCCAGCAGTTTTCCCCACTTCGGCACGGGACAGAGACACTATGGCTACACCTTC
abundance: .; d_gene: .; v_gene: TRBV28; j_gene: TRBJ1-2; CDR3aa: CASSFPQGYGYTF; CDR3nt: TGTGCCAGCAGTTTTCCACAGGGATATGGCTACACCTTC
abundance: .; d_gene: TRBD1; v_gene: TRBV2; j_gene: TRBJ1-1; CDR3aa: CASRDRVLAEAFF; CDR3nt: TGTGCCAGCAGGGACAGGGTTCTCGCTGAAGCTTTCTTT
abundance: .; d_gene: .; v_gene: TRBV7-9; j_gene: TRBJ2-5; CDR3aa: CASSLGLAVETQYF; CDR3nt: TGTGCCAGCAGCTTAGGGCTAGCCGTGGAGACCCAGTACTTC
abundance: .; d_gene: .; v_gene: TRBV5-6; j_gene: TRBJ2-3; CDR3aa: CASSLYRRSDTQYF; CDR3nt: TGTGCCAGCAGCTTGTACAGGAGATCGGATACGCAGTATTTT
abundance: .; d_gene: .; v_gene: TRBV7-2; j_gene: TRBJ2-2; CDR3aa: CASSLTKNTGELFF; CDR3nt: TGTGCCAGCAGCTTAACTAAGAACACCGGGGAGCTGTTTTTT
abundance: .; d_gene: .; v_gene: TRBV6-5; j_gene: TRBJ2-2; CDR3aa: CASSYFRSGELFF; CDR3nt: TGTGCCAGCAGTTACTTCCGGTCCGGGGAGCTGTTTTTT
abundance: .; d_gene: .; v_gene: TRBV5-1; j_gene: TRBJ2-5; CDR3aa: CASSPGPREETQYF; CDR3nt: TGCGCCAGCAGCCCCGGCCCGCGAGAAGAGACCCAGTACTTC
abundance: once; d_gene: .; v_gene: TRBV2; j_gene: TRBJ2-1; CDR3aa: CASSDEGQPYNEQFF; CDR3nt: TGTGCCAGCAGTGACGAGGGGCAGCCCTACAATGAGCAGTTCTTC
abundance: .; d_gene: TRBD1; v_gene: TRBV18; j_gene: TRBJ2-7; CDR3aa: CASSPPGTGGYEQYF; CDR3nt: TGTGCCAGCTCACCGCCCGGGACAGGGGGGTACGAGCAGTACTTC
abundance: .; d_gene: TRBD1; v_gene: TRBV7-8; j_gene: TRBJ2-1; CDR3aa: CASSGAGTVYNEQFF; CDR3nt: TGTGCCAGCAGCGGAGCCGGGACAGTCTACAATGAGCAGTTCTTC
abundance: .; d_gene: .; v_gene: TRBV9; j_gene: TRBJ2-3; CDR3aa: CASSVETDTQYF; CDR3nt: TGTGCCAGCAGCGTCGAAACAGATACGCAGTATTTT